This passage covers 21 T cell receptor beta chains from one sample sequenced in a study of OX40 agonist ivuxolimab in advanced cancers. The library was prepared using the immunoSEQ multiplex PCR assay. This immuneACCESS table, as held by TCRdb, lists in-frame sequences with V and J called but not all clones. Of the missing ones, under half trace to an unresolved V gene in checked studies; the others have no known cause. The sample profile shows more than 80,000 clones; roughly 94% of them were found once. The ten most abundant clones make up over 2.5% of the sample. This specimen was CD4+ or CD8+ T cells sorted from blood, taken in a trial of the OX40 agonist ivuxolimab. The receptors come from an adult with an advanced solid tumor such as melanoma, head and neck, liver or kidney cancer.

The gene calls are TRBV4-1 and TRBJ1-1, with a tentative D call TRBD1 (6 bases). The CDR3 runs to 14 residues. Between the trimmed V and J ends, which lost 1 base and 4 bases, there was a span of 10 bases. Germline V gives CDR1 MGHRA, CDR2 YSYEKL. CDR3 in DNA: TGCGCCAGCAGCCAAGTTGGGGGGCCCACTGAAGCTTTCTTT. It encodes CASSQVGGPTEAFF.

Written as DNA, the CDR3 is TGTGCTAGTGGTTTGAACAGGGCCACTGAAGCTTTCTTT. It is translated as CASGLNRATEAFF. This chain uses TRBV12-5 with TRBJ1-1, with TRBD1 as a possible D gene (6 bases). Per the germline V gene, CDR1 is LGHNT and CDR2 is FRNRAP. The CDR3 has 13 residues. V dropped 2 bases and J dropped 4 bases, with 8 bases sitting between them. Combining the CDR3 with reference TRBV12-5 and TRBJ1-1 gives the whole variable domain DARVTQTPRHKVTEMGQEVTMRCQPILGHNTVFWYRQTMMQGLELLAYFRNRAPLDDSGMPKDRFSAEMPDATLATLKIQPSEPRDSAVYFCASGLNRATEAFFGQGTRLTVV.

Comment on this clone: The sample carries other DNA sequences with the same CDR3. The V gene is TRBV5-1, the J gene TRBJ1-1; D gene unclear. This CDR3 contains 11 residues. Trimming took 0 bases from V and 6 from J, leaving 3 bases between them. From germline, CDR1 is SGHRS and CDR2 YFSETQ. CDR3 sequence reads: CASSLGSEAFF. CDR3 coding DNA: TGCGCCAGCAGCTTGGGGTCTGAAGCTTTCTTT.

The V and J genes are TRBV2 and TRBJ2-4, with D possibly TRBD2 on 5 matching bases. CDR3 size: 14 residues. Per the germline V gene, CDR1 is SNHLY and CDR2 is FYNNEI. Trimming shortened V by 7 bases and J by 0 bases, and 10 bases separated the two germline ends. The CDR3 sequence: CASIGELAKNIQYF. CDR3 sequence (DNA): TGTGCCAGCATCGGGGAATTAGCCAAAAACATTCAGTACTTC.

The rearrangement joins TRBV27 to TRBJ1-2, with D perhaps TRBD1 (6 bases). Trimming removed 5 bases at V and 6 bases at J, with 19 bases between. The CDR3 covers 15 residues. The V gene's germline CDR1 is MNHEY and CDR2 SMNVEV (reference sequence). The CDR3 protein is CASSPWTEVTDGYTF. In DNA form, the CDR3 reads TGTGCCAGCAGTCCCTGGACAGAGGTCACGGATGGCTACACCTTC.

The rearrangement uses TRBV15 and TRBJ1-5; 9 bases fit TRBD1. The V segment lost 5 bases and the J segment 5 bases; nucleotides outside the gene matches: 7. This CDR3 spans 15 amino acids. From germline, CDR1 is LNHNV and CDR2 YYDKDF (reference sequence). CDR3 nucleotide sequence: TGTGCCACCAGCCCCTTGGGACAGGGATATCAGCCCCAGCATTTT. This gives the protein CATSPLGQGYQPQHF.

The CDR3 nucleotides are TGTGCCACCAGCCCTCAAGGACCCTTCTATGGCTACACCTTC. Amino acid sequence: CATSPQGPFYGYTF. V gene TRBV15 combines with J gene TRBJ1-2, with D unresolved. This CDR3 is built from 14 residues. V shed 5 bases and J shed 4 bases, with 14 bases lying between them. Germline V gene lookup returns CDR1 LNHNV and CDR2 YYDKDF (reference sequence).

The chain has TRBV29-1 and TRBJ2-7, with a possible D match to TRBD1 (6 bases). This CDR3 comprises 11 residues. CDR1 and CDR2 (germline): SQVTM, ANQGSEA. Trimming removed 6 bases at V and 4 bases at J, with 10 bases between. CDR3 residues: CSVWTDYEQYF. CDR3 coding DNA: TGCAGCGTATGGACAGATTACGAGCAGTACTTC.

This clone was seen once. The chain recombines TRBV6-6 with TRBJ1-2; D is uncertain. Germline V lookup: CDR1 MNHNY, CDR2 SVGAGI (reference sequence). V lost 0 bases to trimming and J lost 4 bases, with 9 bases between them. This CDR3 has 14 residues. In nucleotides, the CDR3 is TGTGCCAGCAGTTACTCAGCGATAAGCTATGGCTACACCTTC. This sequence encodes CASSYSAISYGYTF.

The rearrangement links TRBV5-1 to TRBJ2-4; D possibly matches TRBD1 or TRBD2 (5 bases each). CDR3 length: 19 amino acids. The germline V and J ends were trimmed by 1 base and 2 bases, with 22 bases remaining between them. Per germline, CDR1 SGHRS and CDR2 YFSETQ. In nucleotides, the CDR3 is TGCGCCAGCAGCTTGTATTTACGGGACGCTCCCACGACCAAAAACATTCAGTACTTC. It specifies CASSLYLRDAPTTKNIQYF.

This chain connects TRBV30 to TRBJ1-2; maybe TRBD1 (5 bases). The length of the CDR3 is 16 residues. Germline V gene data show CDR1 as GTSNPN and CDR2 as SVGIG (reference sequence). Trimming cost V 1 base and J 0 bases, with 15 bases left between them. CDR3 region: CAWSGTLLTANYGYTF. CDR3 nucleotides: TGTGCCTGGAGTGGTACCCTCTTGACAGCTAACTATGGCTACACCTTC.

V gene TRBV27 combines with J gene TRBJ2-1, with D unresolved. The CDR3 is made up of 12 amino acids. V was clipped by 6 bases and J by 13 bases, with 16 bases between them. Germline CDR1 MNHEY, CDR2 SMNVEV (reference sequence). For the CDR3, the DNA is TGTGCCAGCAGAGGGATGTCGCCCCATCAGTTCTTC. Translated: CASRGMSPHQFF.

Here the CDR3 reads CASSWGQSYEQYF. In DNA, the CDR3 is TGTGCCAGCAGCTGGGGACAGTCCTACGAGCAGTACTTC. The rearrangement uses TRBV11-2 and TRBJ2-7, with 7 bases fitting TRBD1. In germline, CDR1 is SGHAT, CDR2 FQNNGV. J was trimmed by 1 base and V by 4 bases; bases with no gene match: 1. This CDR3 has 13 residues.

J is TRBJ2-5 and V is TRBV12-5, with 12 bases fitting TRBD2. The V gene end was trimmed by 1 base and the J gene end by 4 bases; junction bases not matched to a gene: 10. Germline V gene sequence: CDR1 LGHNT, CDR2 FRNRAP. The CDR3 loop spans 18 amino acids. CDR3 region: CASGLALTSGGRGETQYF. CDR3 nucleotides: TGTGCTAGTGGTTTGGCCCTAACTAGCGGGGGGAGAGGAGAGACCCAGTACTTC.

The chain carries TRBV29-1 and TRBJ2-1; D tentatively reads TRBD1 or TRBD2 (6 bases each). The CDR3 contains 15 residues. CDR1 and CDR2 (germline): SQVTM, ANQGSEA. Trimming removed 3 bases from V and 0 bases from J, with 12 bases in between. Here the CDR3 reads CSVEGGGSSYNEQFF. DNA of the CDR3: TGCAGCGTTGAGGGGGGCGGAAGCTCCTACAATGAGCAGTTCTTC.

The chain uses TRBV6-5 and TRBJ1-5; possibly TRBD1 for D (5 bases). Trimming pared 3 bases from V and 7 bases from J, leaving 10 bases between. This CDR3 spans 13 amino acids. Germline-derived CDR1 and CDR2 are MNHEY and SVGAGI. The CDR3 loop reads CASSYGGRQPQHF. The CDR3 nucleotides are TGTGCCAGCAGTTATGGGGGACGCCAGCCCCAGCATTTT.

This sequence joins TRBV6-1 and TRBJ2-1; 11 nucleotides agree with TRBD2. Germline V CDR1 and CDR2: MNHNS, SASEGT. The CDR3 is 14 amino acids. The V gene end was trimmed by 11 bases and the J gene end by 8 bases; junction bases not matched to a gene: 11. The CDR3 loop is CASILAGGSDEQFF. The CDR3 DNA sequence: TGTGCCTCGATTCTAGCGGGAGGTTCAGATGAGCAGTTCTTC.

The chain couples TRBV6-5 to TRBJ2-7; 7 bases line up with TRBD2. This CDR3 has 13 residues. CDR1 MNHEY and CDR2 SVGAGI come from the germline V gene. Germline trimming cut 4 bases from V and 6 bases from J; bases unmatched to any gene: 6. The CDR3: CASSFSGGTEQYF. The CDR3 DNA reads TGTGCCAGCAGTTTTTCCGGGGGGACCGAGCAGTACTTC.

The genes are TRBV7-9 and TRBJ1-2, with 10 nucleotides matching TRBD1. The germline CDR1 and CDR2 sequences are SEHNR and FQNEAQ (reference sequence). The CDR3 totals 17 residues. The junction had 10 bases not matched to a gene; V was cut back by 5 bases and J by 1 base. CDR3 nucleotide sequence: TGTGCCAGCAGCGCCCGGACAGGGGGTACAATTAACTATGGCTACACCTTC. Amino acid sequence: CASSARTGGTINYGYTF.

The rearrangement links TRBV23-1 to TRBJ2-5; D might be TRBD1 or TRBD2, each matching 5 bases. TRBV23-1 is an ORF, with its function uncertain. The CDR3 is 18 amino acids. With 8 bases removed from V and 5 bases from J, the gap between germline ends came to 30 bases. This CDR3 reads CASPPRATWSGGWETQYF. CDR3 nucleotides: TGCGCCAGCCCCCCGCGGGCCACTTGGTCTGGGGGATGGGAGACCCAGTACTTC.

The chain is built from TRBV7-6 and TRBJ1-1; D ambiguous. V was shortened by 1 base and J by 0 bases, with 9 bases between the two germline ends. The length of the CDR3 is 15 residues. Germline values: CDR1 SGHVS, CDR2 FNYEAQ. The CDR3 sequence is CASSLEAAMNTEAFF. The CDR3 DNA follows: TGTGCCAGCAGCTTAGAAGCAGCCATGAACACTGAAGCTTTCTTT.